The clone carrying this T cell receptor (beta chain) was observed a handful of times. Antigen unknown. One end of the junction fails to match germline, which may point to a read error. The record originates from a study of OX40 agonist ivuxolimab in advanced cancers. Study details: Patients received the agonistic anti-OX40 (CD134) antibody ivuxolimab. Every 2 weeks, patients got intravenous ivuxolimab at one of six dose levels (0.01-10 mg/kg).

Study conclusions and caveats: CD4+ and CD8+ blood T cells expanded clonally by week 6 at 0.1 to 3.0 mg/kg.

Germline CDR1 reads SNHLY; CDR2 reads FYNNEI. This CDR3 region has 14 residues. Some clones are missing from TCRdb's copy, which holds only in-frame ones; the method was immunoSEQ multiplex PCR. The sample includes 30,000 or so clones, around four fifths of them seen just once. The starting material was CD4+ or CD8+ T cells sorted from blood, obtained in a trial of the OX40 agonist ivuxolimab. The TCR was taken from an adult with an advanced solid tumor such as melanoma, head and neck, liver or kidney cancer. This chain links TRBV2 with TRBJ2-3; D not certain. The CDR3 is CASREDGYTDTQYF. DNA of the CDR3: TGTGCCAGCAGGGAAGATGGATATACAGATACGCAGTATTTT.